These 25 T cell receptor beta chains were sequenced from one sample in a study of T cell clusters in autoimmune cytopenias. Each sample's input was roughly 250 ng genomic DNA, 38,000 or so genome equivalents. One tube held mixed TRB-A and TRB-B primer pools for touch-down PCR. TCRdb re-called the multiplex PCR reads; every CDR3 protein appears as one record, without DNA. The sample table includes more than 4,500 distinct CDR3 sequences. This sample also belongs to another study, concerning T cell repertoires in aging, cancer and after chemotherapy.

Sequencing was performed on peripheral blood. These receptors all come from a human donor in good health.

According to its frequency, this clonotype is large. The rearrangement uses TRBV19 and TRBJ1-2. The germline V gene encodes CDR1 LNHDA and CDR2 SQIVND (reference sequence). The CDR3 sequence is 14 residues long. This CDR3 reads CATSSRGAWWGYTF.

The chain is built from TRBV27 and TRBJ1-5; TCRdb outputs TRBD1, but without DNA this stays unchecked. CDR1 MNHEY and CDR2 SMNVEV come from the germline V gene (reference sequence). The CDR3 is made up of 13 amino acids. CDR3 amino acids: CASSLTGRQPQHF.

CDR3 region: CAWSGGAGNQPQHF. This chain uses TRBV30 with TRBJ1-5. Germline V lookup: CDR1 GTSNPN, CDR2 SVGIG (reference sequence). The CDR3 consists of 14 residues.

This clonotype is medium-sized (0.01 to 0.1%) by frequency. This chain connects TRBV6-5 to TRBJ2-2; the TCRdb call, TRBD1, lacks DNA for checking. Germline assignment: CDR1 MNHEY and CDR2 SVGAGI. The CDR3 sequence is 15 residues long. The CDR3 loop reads CASSPTGGATGELFF.

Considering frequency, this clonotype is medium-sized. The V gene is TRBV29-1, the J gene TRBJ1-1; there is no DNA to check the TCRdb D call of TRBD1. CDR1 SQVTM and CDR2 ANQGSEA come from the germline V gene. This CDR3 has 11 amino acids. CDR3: CSVQGNTEAFF.

CDR3 in amino acids: CSASRSGSTDTQYF. The chain couples TRBV20-1 to TRBJ2-3. Germline CDR1 reads DFQATT; CDR2 reads SNEGSKA (reference sequence). The CDR3 sequence is 14 residues long.

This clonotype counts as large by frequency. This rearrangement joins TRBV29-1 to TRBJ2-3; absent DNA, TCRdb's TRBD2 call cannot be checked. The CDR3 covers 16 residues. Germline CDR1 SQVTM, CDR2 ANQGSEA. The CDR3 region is CSLTGLAGGSTDTQYF.

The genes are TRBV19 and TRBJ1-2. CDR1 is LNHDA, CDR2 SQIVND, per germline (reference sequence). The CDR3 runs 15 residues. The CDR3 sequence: CASNRGAGANYGYTF.

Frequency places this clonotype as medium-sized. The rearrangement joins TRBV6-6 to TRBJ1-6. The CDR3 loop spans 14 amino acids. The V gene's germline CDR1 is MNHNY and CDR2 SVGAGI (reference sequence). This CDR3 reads CASSGVVKNSPLHF.

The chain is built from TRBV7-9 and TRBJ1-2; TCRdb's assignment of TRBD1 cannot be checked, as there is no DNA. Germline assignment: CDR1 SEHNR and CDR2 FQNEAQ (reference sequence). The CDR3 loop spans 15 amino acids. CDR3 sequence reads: CASSRWPDTTYGYTF.

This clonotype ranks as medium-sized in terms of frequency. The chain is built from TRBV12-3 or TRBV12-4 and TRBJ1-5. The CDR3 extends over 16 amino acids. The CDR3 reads CASSFRGAGIDQPQHF.

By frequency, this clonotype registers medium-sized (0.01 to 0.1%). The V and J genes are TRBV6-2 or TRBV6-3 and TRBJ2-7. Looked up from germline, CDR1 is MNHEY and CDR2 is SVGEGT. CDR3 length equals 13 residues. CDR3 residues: CASSYWTGYEQYF.

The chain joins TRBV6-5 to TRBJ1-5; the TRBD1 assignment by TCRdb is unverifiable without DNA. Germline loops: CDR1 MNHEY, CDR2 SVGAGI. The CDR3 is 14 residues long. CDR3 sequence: CASSNRGSNQPQHF.

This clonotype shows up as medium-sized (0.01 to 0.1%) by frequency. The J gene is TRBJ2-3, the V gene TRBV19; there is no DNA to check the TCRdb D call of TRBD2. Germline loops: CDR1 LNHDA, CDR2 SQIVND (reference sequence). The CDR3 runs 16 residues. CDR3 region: CASRTSGGVGTDTQYF.

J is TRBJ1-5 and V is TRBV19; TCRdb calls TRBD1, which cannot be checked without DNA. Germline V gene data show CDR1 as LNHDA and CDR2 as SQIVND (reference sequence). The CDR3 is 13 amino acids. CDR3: CASSPGYTQPQHF.

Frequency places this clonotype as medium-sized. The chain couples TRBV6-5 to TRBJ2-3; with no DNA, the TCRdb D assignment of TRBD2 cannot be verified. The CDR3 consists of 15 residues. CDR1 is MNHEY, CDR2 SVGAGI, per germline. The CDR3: CASSLSGTSFDTQYF.

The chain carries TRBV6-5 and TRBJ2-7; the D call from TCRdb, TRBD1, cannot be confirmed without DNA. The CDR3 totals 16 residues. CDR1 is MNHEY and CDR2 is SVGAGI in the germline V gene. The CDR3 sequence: CASSLVPTGGGYEQYF.

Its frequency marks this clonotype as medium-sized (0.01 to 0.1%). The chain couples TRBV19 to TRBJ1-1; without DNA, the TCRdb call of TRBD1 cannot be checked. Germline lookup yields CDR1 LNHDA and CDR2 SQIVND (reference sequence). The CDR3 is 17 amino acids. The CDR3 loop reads CASSRGGPTGRDTEAFF.

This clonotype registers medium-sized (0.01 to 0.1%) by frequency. CDR3: CASRQGYEQYF. V usage is TRBV19 and J usage is TRBJ2-7; without DNA, the TCRdb call of TRBD1 cannot be checked. Germline V gives CDR1 LNHDA, CDR2 SQIVND (reference sequence). CDR3 length: 11 residues. Supplemented by reference TRBV19 and TRBJ2-7, the full variable domain reads DGGITQSPKYLFRKEGQNVTLSCEQNLNHDAMYWYRQDPGQGLRLIYYSQIVNDFQKGDIAEGYSVSREKKESFPLTVTSAQKNPTAFYLCASRQGYEQYFGPGTRLTVT.

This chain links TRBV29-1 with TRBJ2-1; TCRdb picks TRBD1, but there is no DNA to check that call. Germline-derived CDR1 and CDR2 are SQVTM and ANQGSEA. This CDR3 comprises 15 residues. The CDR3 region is CSVKRGDSSYNEQFF.

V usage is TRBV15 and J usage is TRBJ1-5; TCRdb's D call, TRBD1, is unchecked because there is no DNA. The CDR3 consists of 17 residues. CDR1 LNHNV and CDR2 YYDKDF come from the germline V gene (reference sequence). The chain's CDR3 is CATSSLDRGSINQPQHF.

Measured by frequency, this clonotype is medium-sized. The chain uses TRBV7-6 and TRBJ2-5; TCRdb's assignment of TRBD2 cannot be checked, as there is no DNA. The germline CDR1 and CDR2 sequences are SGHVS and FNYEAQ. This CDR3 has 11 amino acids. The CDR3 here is CASSRGETQYF.

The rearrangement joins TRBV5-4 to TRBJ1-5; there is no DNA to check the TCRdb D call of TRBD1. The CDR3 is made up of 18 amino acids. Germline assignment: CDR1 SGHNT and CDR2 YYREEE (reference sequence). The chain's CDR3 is CASSLGPGGAFSNQPQHF.

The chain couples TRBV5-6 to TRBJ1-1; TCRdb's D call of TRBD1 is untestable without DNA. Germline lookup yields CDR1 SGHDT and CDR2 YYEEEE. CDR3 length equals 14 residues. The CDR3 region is CASSLKGQWAQAFF.

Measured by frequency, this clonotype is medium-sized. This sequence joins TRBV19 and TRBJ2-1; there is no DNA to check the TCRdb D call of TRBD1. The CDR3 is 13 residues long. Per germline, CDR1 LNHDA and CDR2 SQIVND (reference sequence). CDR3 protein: CAISEDRAGEQFF.